A single sample gave rise to the 4 T cell receptor beta chains below, sequenced in a study of graft-versus-host responses after intestinal transplantation. These TCRs are of unknown antigen specificity. Assay: immunoSEQ multiplex PCR; the TCRdb copy retains only in-frame clones and omits some. The table shows some 83,000 clones, with around 91% occurring only once. The sequencing used unstimulated CD4+ T cells sorted from spleen or lymph node cells, collected before intestinal transplant. These receptors all stem from a human donor who received an intestinal transplant.

The chain combines TRBV7-6 with TRBJ2-5, with D possibly matching TRBD2 (6 bases). The ends were cut back, 3 bases at V and 0 bases at J, with 11 bases in the middle. CDR1 is SGHVS, CDR2 FNYEAQ, per germline. This CDR3 spans 15 amino acids. CDR3 loop: CASSFVRDYQETQYF. CDR3 DNA sequence: TGTGCCAGCAGCTTTGTTAGGGACTACCAAGAGACCCAGTACTTC.

The chain has TRBV7-2 and TRBJ1-1, with 7 bases fitting TRBD1. The germline V gene encodes CDR1 SGHTA and CDR2 FQGNSA. Trimming cost V 5 bases and J 5 bases; bases outside gene matches: 8. The CDR3 consists of 14 residues. CDR3 nucleotides: TGTGCCAGCAGCCGCGATAGGGGACAGACTGAAGCTTTCTTT. Translation: CASSRDRGQTEAFF. The complete variable domain, with remaining parts taken from reference TRBV7-2 and TRBJ1-1, reads GAGVSQSPSNKVTEKGKDVELRCDPISGHTALYWYRQSLGQGLEFLIYFQGNSAPDKSGLPSDRFSAERTGGSVSTLTIQRTQQEDSAVYLCASSRDRGQTEAFFGQGTRLTVV.

The V gene is TRBV9, the J gene TRBJ1-4; D is possibly TRBD1 (5 bases). This CDR3 is built from 17 residues. Germline values: CDR1 SGDLS, CDR2 YYNGEE. V was trimmed by 4 bases and J by 2 bases, leaving 18 bases between them. The CDR3: CASSPWDGRATNEKLFF. The CDR3 DNA sequence: TGTGCCAGCAGCCCTTGGGATGGCAGGGCCACTAATGAAAAACTGTTTTTT.

The chain carries TRBV6-5 and TRBJ2-7; TRBD1 matches at 8 bases. The CDR3 length is 15 residues. Germline CDR1 MNHEY, CDR2 SVGAGI. V trimming: 2 bases; J trimming: 0 bases; junction bases outside the gene matches: 3. CDR3 DNA sequence: TGTGCCAGCAGTTACGGACAGGGTAACTCCTACGAGCAGTACTTC. Translating it yields CASSYGQGNSYEQYF.